These 2 T cell receptor beta chains were sequenced from one sample in a study of regulatory T cells in long-lasting Graves disease. Stated time point: newly diagnosed GD, antithyroid drugs for less than 3 months. The TCR library was prepared using RNA isolated from PBMCs. Arm-PCR of CDR3 regions and iRepertoire HTBI primers were used to build TCR beta libraries. One entry per CDR3 protein results from TCRdb running MiXCR on the multiplex PCR reads. In the table there are roughly 400,000 distinct CDR3 sequences, approximately 16% of which are singletons. The same sample was also studied in work on T cells in Graves' hyperthyroidism and ophthalmopathy.

The sample in question was peripheral blood mononuclear cells (PBMCs), obtained at new diagnosis, from a patient treated with antithyroid drugs. The receptor source for this set is a young woman with Graves disease.

The chain joins TRBV30 to TRBJ1-5; D is possibly TRBD1 (6 bases). CDR1 and CDR2 (germline): GTSNPN, SVGIG (reference sequence). The CDR3 loop spans 15 amino acids. Between the trimmed V and J ends, which lost 2 bases and 1 base, there was a span of 12 bases. In DNA form, the CDR3 reads TGTGCCTGGAGTCCTGGGACACAGAGCAATCAGCCCCAGCATTTT. It translates to CAWSPGTQSNQPQHF.

A note on this clonotype: A clone one base away is much larger, so this may be a read error. This is likely a read error, given that the CDR3 carries no conserved phenylalanine or tryptophan at its end. The J gene is TRBJ2-3, the V gene TRBV4-3; unclear D gene. CDR1 is LGHNA and CDR2 is YSLEER in the germline V gene. V was trimmed by 4 bases and J by 8 bases, leaving 16 bases between them. This CDR3 is 14 amino acids long. CDR3 coding DNA: TGCGCCAGCAGCCCCGCGCTCGTTCGTGGTACGCAGTATTTA. Translation: CASSPALVRGTQYL.